This is a list of T cell receptor beta chains from one sample in a study of T cell changes during pregnancy in multiple sclerosis. Clones were sequenced by immunoSEQ multiplex PCR, and TCRdb holds only the in-frame ones, with some missing. The table includes around 30,000 clones, approximately 90% detected once. Sequences were derived from CD8+ T cells from peripheral blood mononuclear cells, sampled in the second trimester of pregnancy. The origin of the receptors is a female donor with multiple sclerosis, enrolled in a pregnancy study. The CDR3 runs from the conserved cysteine through the conserved F or W. The order of the fields is J gene, D gene, V gene, clone size, CDR3 protein, CDR3 DNA. A D gene is named only where the DNA matches it firmly. The listing skips clone size in some rows; elsewhere it reads once, few, many or a size class.

TRBJ1-1,TRBD1,TRBV19,-,CASSMTGYANTEAFF,TGTGCCAGTAGTATGACAGGGTATGCGAACACTGAAGCTTTCTTT
TRBJ2-1,TRBD1,TRBV10-2,once,CASSEVTRTGIRYEQFF,TGCGCCAGCAGTGAAGTCACCAGGACAGGGATAAGATATGAGCAGTTCTTC
TRBJ2-5,TRBD2,TRBV28,-,CATLSGRGRETQYF,TGTGCCACCCTTAGCGGGAGGGGCCGAGAGACCCAGTACTTC
TRBJ1-1,TRBD1,TRBV7-8,-,CASSSQGRMNTEAFF,TGTGCCAGCAGCTCACAGGGGAGGATGAACACTGAAGCTTTCTTT
TRBJ2-7,TRBD2,TRBV6-4,-,CASSQAGGYEQYF,TGTGCCAGCAGTCAAGCGGGAGGCTACGAGCAGTACTTC
TRBJ2-1,-,TRBV10-3,-,CAIGYREHRGISYNEQFF,TGTGCCATCGGATACAGAGAACACCGGGGGATCTCCTACAATGAGCAGTTCTTC
TRBJ2-3,TRBD2,TRBV11-2,-,CASSLGAAGADTQYF,TGTGCCAGCAGCTTAGGGGCAGCGGGAGCAGATACGCAGTATTTT
TRBJ2-5,TRBD2,TRBV9,-,CASSRSGRPQETQYF,TGTGCCAGCAGCCGTAGCGGGAGGCCCCAAGAGACCCAGTACTTC
TRBJ2-5,TRBD2,TRBV2,-,CASSEGPAGQETQYF,TGTGCCAGCAGTGAAGGTCCAGCGGGACAAGAGACCCAGTACTTC
TRBJ2-1,-,TRBV7-9,-,CASSPPSQGNEQFF,TGTGCCAGCAGCCCCCCTTCCCAGGGGAATGAGCAGTTCTTC
TRBJ2-5,-,TRBV7-7,-,CASSSRPRGQETQYF,TGTGCTAGCAGCAGTCGCCCCCGGGGCCAAGAGACCCAGTACTTC
TRBJ2-5,-,TRBV29-1,-,CGGLEQETQYF,TGTGGGGGCCTAGAACAAGAGACCCAGTACTTC
TRBJ2-1,TRBD2,TRBV7-3,-,CASRFSGRAGNEQFF,TGTGCCAGCAGATTCAGCGGGAGGGCCGGGAATGAGCAGTTCTTC
TRBJ1-2,TRBD1,TRBV7-2,-,CASSLEGAHNYGYTF,TGTGCCAGCAGCTTAGAGGGGGCGCACAACTATGGCTACACCTTC
TRBJ2-1,TRBD2,TRBV27,-,CASSPGKREGFNEQFF,TGTGCCAGCAGCCCAGGGAAACGGGAGGGCTTCAATGAGCAGTTCTTC
TRBJ2-3,-,TRBV4-1,-,CASSPRDPGGDTQYF,TGCGCCAGCAGCCCCCGGGACCCCGGGGGAGATACGCAGTATTTT
TRBJ2-1,TRBD2,TRBV4-2,-,CASSQDVTSGRASNEQFF,TGTGCCAGCAGCCAAGATGTCACTAGCGGGAGGGCCAGCAATGAGCAGTTCTTC
TRBJ2-7,TRBD1,TRBV5-4,-,CASSPTPPGGFSYEQYF,TGTGCCAGCAGCCCGACCCCGCCAGGGGGCTTCTCCTACGAGCAGTACTTC
TRBJ1-2,TRBD1,TRBV5-1,-,CASSLRGPDGYTF,TGCGCCAGCAGCTTGAGGGGGCCGGATGGCTACACCTTC
TRBJ1-1,-,TRBV6-6,-,CASSYSGGNTEAFF,TGTGCCAGCAGTTATTCGGGGGGGAACACTGAAGCTTTCTTT
TRBJ1-1,TRBD1,TRBV13,-,CASSVSDRATEAFF,TGTGCCAGCAGCGTCTCAGACAGGGCCACTGAAGCTTTCTTT
TRBJ2-7,-,TRBV27,-,CASSFLRGSYEQYF,TGTGCCAGCAGTTTCCTAAGGGGGTCCTACGAGCAGTACTTC
TRBJ2-7,-,TRBV9,-,CASSVAGAPYEQYF,TGTGCCAGCAGCGTAGCAGGGGCGCCATACGAGCAGTACTTC
TRBJ2-7,TRBD1,TRBV2,-,CASSGSGQVTYEQYF,TGTGCCAGCAGTGGGTCGGGACAGGTCACCTACGAGCAGTACTTC
TRBJ2-7,TRBD1,TRBV15,-,CATSGRTGGYEQYF,TGTGCCACCAGCGGGAGGACAGGGGGCTACGAGCAGTACTTC
TRBJ2-5,TRBD2,TRBV7-9,once,CASSLGGSAETQYF,TGTGCCAGCAGCTTAGGCGGGAGTGCAGAGACCCAGTACTTC
TRBJ1-1,-,TRBV9,once,CASSESQGEAFF,TGTGCCAGCAGCGAATCACAGGGTGAAGCTTTCTTT
TRBJ2-3,-,TRBV6-5,-,CASSSFWGQGDTQYF,TGTGCCAGCAGTTCGTTTTGGGGGCAGGGAGATACGCAGTATTTT
TRBJ2-7,-,TRBV28,few,CASSYLFPPAYEQYF,TGTGCCAGCAGTTATCTATTCCCCCCCGCCTACGAGCAGTACTTC
TRBJ1-4,-,TRBV10-3,-,CAISERSRVGEKLFF,TGTGCCATCAGTGAGCGAAGCAGGGTAGGCGAAAAACTGTTTTTT
TRBJ2-7,-,TRBV29-1,-,CSVEDSYEQYF,TGCAGCGTTGAAGACAGCTACGAGCAGTACTTC
TRBJ2-1,-,TRBV27,-,CASSTPESSYNEQFF,TGTGCCAGCAGTACGCCCGAGAGCTCCTACAATGAGCAGTTCTTC
TRBJ2-1,TRBD2,TRBV7-2,-,CASSPRRERAGVSYNEQFF,TGTGCCAGCAGCCCACGGAGAGAGCGGGCGGGAGTCTCCTACAATGAGCAGTTCTTC
TRBJ2-7,TRBD1,TRBV19,-,CASSIDQDRGDGPYEQYF,TGTGCCAGTAGTATAGATCAGGACAGGGGTGACGGCCCCTACGAGCAGTACTTC
TRBJ1-2,-,TRBV2,many,CASSRLRTDLYGYTF,TGTGCCAGCAGTCGGCTCCGGACAGACCTCTATGGCTACACCTTC
TRBJ2-5,TRBD1,TRBV4-1,-,CASSQTGQGETQYF,TGCGCCAGCAGCCAAACGGGACAGGGGGAGACCCAGTACTTC
TRBJ1-5,TRBD1,TRBV27,-,CASSTSTGHRNQPQHF,TGTGCCAGCAGCACCTCGACAGGGCATCGCAATCAGCCCCAGCATTTT
TRBJ2-7,TRBD1,TRBV28,once,CASSSRDSSYEQYF,TGTGCCAGCAGTTCCCGGGACAGCTCCTACGAGCAGTACTTC
TRBJ2-1,-,TRBV5-6,-,CASSHSSYNEQFF,TGTGCCAGCAGCCACAGCTCCTACAATGAGCAGTTCTTC
TRBJ2-5,-,TRBV5-1,-,CASSLPGGLVYGLETQYF,TGCGCCAGCAGCTTACCAGGGGGGTTGGTTTACGGGTTGGAGACCCAGTACTTC
TRBJ2-7,TRBD2,TRBV19,-,CASSMEREDSYEQYF,TGTGCCAGTAGTATGGAGCGGGAGGACTCCTACGAGCAGTACTTC
TRBJ2-3,-,TRBV5-4,-,CASSLVLERPDTQYF,TGTGCCAGCAGCTTGGTACTAGAAAGGCCAGATACGCAGTATTTT